This is a list of T cell receptor beta chains from one sample in a study of T cells in Graves' hyperthyroidism and ophthalmopathy. One entry per CDR3 protein, called by TCRdb with MiXCR from the multiplex PCR reads. The sample lists some 440,000 distinct CDR3 sequences; more than 15% were seen once. Sequencing used blood. Receptors originate from a woman younger than 35 with Graves' hyperthyroidism. Both conserved end residues are trimmed from each CDR3. Fields, in order: V gene, J gene, CDR3 protein.

TRBV5-1	TRBJ2-7	ASSERDKLRGEQY
TRBV2	TRBJ2-5	ASSAGGRETQY
TRBV12-3/TRBV12-4	TRBJ2-3	ASSFGFTDTQY
TRBV5-6	TRBJ2-7	ASSLVTLPYEQY
TRBV7-9	TRBJ2-1	ASSLLRERSYNEQF
TRBV15	TRBJ2-4	ATSREIAGGSKNIQY
TRBV2	TRBJ2-5	ASSGSGGANGETQY
TRBV29-1	TRBJ2-6	SVVTGANVLT
TRBV11-1	TRBJ1-1	ASSRTLNTEAF
TRBV5-1	TRBJ2-3	ASSLGTGGGVDTQY
TRBV6-2/TRBV6-3	TRBJ2-1	ASSYGAGWQSLGEQF
TRBV6-1	TRBJ2-7	ASSGTGTGDDEQY
TRBV10-3	TRBJ1-5	AIRGDRDNQPQH
TRBV4-1	TRBJ2-3	ATTPNLGMGSDTQY
TRBV4-1	TRBJ1-5	ASSQDRTAYSNQPQH
TRBV7-3	TRBJ2-1	ASSLSVSSGSSNEQF
TRBV6-1	TRBJ2-5	ASSGDRVRRN
TRBV20-1	TRBJ2-5	SARDRGHPY
TRBV4-1	TRBJ1-2	ASSPRPGQGSYGYT
TRBV5-6	TRBJ2-7	ASSLGQGIEQY
TRBV7-2	TRBJ1-5	ATGTGSFNQPQH
TRBV3-1	TRBJ1-1	ASSLGRGAGEAF
TRBV10-3	TRBJ1-1	AISEVRVLGGATEAF
TRBV20-1	TRBJ2-5	SARKWPQETQY